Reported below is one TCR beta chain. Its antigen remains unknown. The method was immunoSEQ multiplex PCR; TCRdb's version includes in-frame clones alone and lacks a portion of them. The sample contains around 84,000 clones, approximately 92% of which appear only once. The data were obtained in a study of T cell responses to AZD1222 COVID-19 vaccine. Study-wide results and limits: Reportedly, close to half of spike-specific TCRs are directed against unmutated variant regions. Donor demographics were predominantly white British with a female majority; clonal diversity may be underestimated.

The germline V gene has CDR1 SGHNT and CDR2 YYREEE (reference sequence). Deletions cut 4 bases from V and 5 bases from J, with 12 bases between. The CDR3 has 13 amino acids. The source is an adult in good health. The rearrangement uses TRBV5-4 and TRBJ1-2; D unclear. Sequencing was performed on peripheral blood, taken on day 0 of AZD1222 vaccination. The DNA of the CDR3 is TGTGCCAGCAGCCCCCCCAGACCTTATGGCTACACCTTC. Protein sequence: CASSPPRPYGYTF.